This T cell receptor beta chain was identified during a study of T cell changes during pregnancy in multiple sclerosis. Germline V gene data show CDR1 as MDHEN and CDR2 as SYDVKM. The CDR3 consists of 15 residues. V lost 5 bases and J lost 1; bases outside the gene matches: 3. The data were produced by immunoSEQ multiplex PCR, yet TCRdb's version contains in-frame clones alone and is incomplete. Altogether 60,000 to 85,000 clones are present, about 91% being singletons, with the ten largest covering 2.3%. Sequenced here: peripheral blood, sampled in the first trimester of pregnancy. The rearrangement uses TRBV28 and TRBJ1-2, with TRBD1 matching over 11 bases. This clonotype originated in a female donor with multiple sclerosis, enrolled in a pregnancy study. In DNA form, the CDR3 reads TGTGCCAGCAGTAGGACAGGGGGCGGTAACTATGGCTACACCTTC. It encodes CASSRTGGGNYGYTF.